Each of the 32 T cell receptor beta chains below was sequenced from the same sample in a study of blood T cell repertoires in COVID-19. Assay used: immunoSEQ multiplex PCR; TCRdb lists only in-frame clones, some missing. The sample yields 100,000 to 150,000 clones, under 85% seen once. Specimen: peripheral blood. The source of these receptors is a man aged 40-49 years with active or convalescent COVID-19.

The CDR3 spells CASRIRDLEKGNEQFF. DNA for the CDR3: TGTGCCAGCAGAATCCGGGACTTAGAAAAGGGGAATGAGCAGTTCTTC. This chain joins TRBV5-6 and TRBJ2-1, with D possibly being TRBD2 (6 bases). V lost 5 bases and J lost 7, with 22 bases in between. The CDR3 has 16 amino acids. The germline V gene encodes CDR1 SGHDT and CDR2 YYEEEE.

The chain employs TRBV14 and TRBJ2-3, with 9 nucleotides matching TRBD1. The CDR3 consists of 15 residues. CDR1 is SGHDN and CDR2 is FVKESK in the germline V gene. Losses at the gene ends were 3 bases for V and 5 bases for J; bases not matched to a gene: 6. In DNA form, the CDR3 reads TGTGCCAGCAGCCATTTGACAGGGGGAGAAGATACGCAGTATTTT. As protein: CASSHLTGGEDTQYF. Drawing the rest from reference TRBV14 and TRBJ2-3, the complete variable domain is EAGVTQFPSHSVIEKGQTVTLRCDPISGHDNLYWYRRVMGKEIKFLLHFVKESKQDESGMPNNRFLAERTGGTYSTLKVQPAELEDSGVYFCASSHLTGGEDTQYFGPGTRLTVL.

This clone showed up just a few times. This chain uses TRBV5-6 with TRBJ2-7; no clear D gene. Germline CDR1 reads SGHDT; CDR2 reads YYEEEE. Trimming took off 2 bases at V and 6 bases at J, with 15 bases between the two ends. CDR3 size: 14 residues. The CDR3 loop reads CASSFYRQAGEQYF. CDR3 DNA: TGTGCCAGCAGCTTTTATCGGCAGGCCGGCGAGCAGTACTTC.

The chain uses TRBV6-4 and TRBJ1-2; 8 nucleotides agree with TRBD1. Germline lookup yields CDR1 MRHNA and CDR2 SNTAGT. The CDR3 runs to 15 residues. J lost 5 bases, V lost 4 bases, and 9 bases had no gene match. The CDR3 region is CASSVAGGGGYGYTF. CDR3 in DNA: TGTGCCAGCAGTGTAGCAGGGGGCGGAGGGTATGGCTACACCTTC.

This clone was counted between two and nine times. V gene TRBV6-2 or TRBV6-3 combines with J gene TRBJ1-2, with 7 bases matching TRBD1. The trim removed 5 bases at V and 7 bases at J, leaving 7 bases unmatched. The CDR3 has 13 amino acids. CDR1 MNHEY and CDR2 SVGEGT come from the germline V gene. The CDR3 protein is CASSADQGVGYTF. DNA of the CDR3: TGTGCCAGCAGTGCAGACCAGGGGGTTGGCTACACCTTC.

This clone was picked up a small number of times. V and J are TRBV7-2 and TRBJ2-7; 9 nucleotides agree with TRBD2. V shed 2 bases and J 1 base; nucleotides not matched to a gene: 3. CDR1 is SGHTA, CDR2 FQGNSA, per germline. The length of the CDR3 is 15 residues. DNA of the CDR3: TGTGCCAGCAGCTTAAAAGCGGGGGGTTCCTACGAGCAGTACTTC. This sequence encodes CASSLKAGGSYEQYF.

The chain links TRBV7-2 to TRBJ2-1; possibly TRBD2 for D (5 bases). The length of the CDR3 is 12 residues. V dropped 1 base and J dropped 9 bases, with 7 bases sitting between them. From germline, CDR1 is SGHTA and CDR2 FQGNSA. The CDR3 sequence: CASSLVTIEQFF. CDR3 DNA: TGTGCCAGCAGCTTAGTGACTATTGAGCAGTTCTTC.

This chain links TRBV2 with TRBJ2-6, with a weak D call TRBD1 (5 bases). This CDR3 comprises 14 residues. Germline loops: CDR1 SNHLY, CDR2 FYNNEI. V shed 11 bases and J shed 1 base, with 12 bases lying between them. The DNA for the CDR3 is TGTGCCGGGGCTTATACTTCTGGGGCCAACGTCCTGACTTTC. It is translated as CAGAYTSGANVLTF. The full variable domain, in which reference TRBV2 and TRBJ2-6 provide the parts outside the CDR3, is EPEVTQTPSHQVTQMGQEVILRCVPISNHLYFYWYRQILGQKVEFLVSFYNNEISEKSEIFDDQFSVERPDGSNFTLKIRSTKLEDSAMYFCAGAYTSGANVLTFGAGSRLTVL.

The chain recombines TRBV3-1 (or the pseudogene TRBV3-2) with TRBJ2-1, with 8 bases fitting TRBD2. The CDR3 is 17 residues long. The V gene end was trimmed by 0 bases and the J gene end by 9 bases; junction bases not matched to a gene: 13. CDR1 is LGHDT and CDR2 is YNNKEL in the germline V gene (reference sequence). The CDR3, as DNA: TGTGCCAGCAGCCAAGAGGGAGGCGGGGGGAGGAGGGTTGAGCAGTTCTTC. Amino acids: CASSQEGGGGRRVEQFF.

The chain uses TRBV6-4 and TRBJ1-5; 7 nucleotides match TRBD1. Germline V gives CDR1 MRHNA, CDR2 SNTAGT. This CDR3 is 13 amino acids long. The J segment lost 2 bases and the V segment lost 8 bases, leaving 3 bases of the junction unmatched. The CDR3 region is CASLTGGNQPQHF. In DNA form, the CDR3 reads TGTGCCAGCCTTACAGGGGGCAATCAGCCCCAGCATTTT.

The rearrangement links TRBV30 to TRBJ1-5; D not resolved. The germline gives CDR1 GTSNPN, CDR2 SVGIG (reference sequence). The CDR3 spans 13 residues. The V and J ends lost 5 bases and 0 bases respectively, with 8 bases between them. CDR3 DNA sequence: TGTGCCTGGGGCAGAGGTAGCAATCAGCCCCAGCATTTT. Translated, it gives CAWGRGSNQPQHF.

The chain links TRBV7-9 to TRBJ1-5, with no clear D. The V gene's germline CDR1 is SEHNR and CDR2 FQNEAQ (reference sequence). This CDR3 contains 13 residues. In nucleotides, the CDR3 is TGTGCTTGTGAATTTCGGAGCAATCAGCCCCAGCATTTT. Protein sequence: CACEFRSNQPQHF.

The chain uses TRBV29-1 and TRBJ2-5, with 8 bases matching TRBD2. CDR3 length equals 14 residues. V lost 7 bases to trimming and J lost 4 bases; unmatched junction nucleotides: 11. From germline, CDR1 is SQVTM and CDR2 ANQGSEA. The CDR3 is CSGLRAGGGETQYF. The DNA of the CDR3 is TGCAGCGGCCTGAGGGCGGGGGGCGGAGAGACCCAGTACTTC. The whole variable domain, remainder taken from reference TRBV29-1 and TRBJ2-5, is SAVISQKPSRDICQRGTSLTIQCQVDSQVTMMFWYRQQPGQSLTLIATANQGSEATYESGFVIDKFPISRPNLTFSTLTVSNMSPEDSSIYLCSGLRAGGGETQYFGPGTRLLVL.

This chain connects TRBV15 to TRBJ2-7, with D possibly TRBD2 on 6 matching bases. Germline V lookup: CDR1 LNHNV, CDR2 YYDKDF (reference sequence). There are 17 residues in the CDR3. The V end lost 7 bases, the J end lost 1 base, and 23 bases lay between the germline ends. The CDR3 is CATTNPGEAGTSYEQYF. CDR3 bases: TGTGCCACCACCAACCCCGGGGAGGCGGGGACGTCCTACGAGCAGTACTTC.

The V gene is TRBV24-1, the J gene TRBJ1-5, with 7 bases fitting TRBD1. V was pared by 7 bases and J by 0 bases, with 11 bases of the junction left unmatched. Germline CDR1 reads KGHDR; CDR2 reads SFDVKD. This CDR3 comprises 17 residues. The CDR3 coding sequence is TGTGCCACCAGGCAAACCGGGACAGATTATAGCAATCAGCCCCAGCATTTT. Translating it yields CATRQTGTDYSNQPQHF.

This clone was seen only a few times. This rearrangement joins TRBV27 to TRBJ1-1; 8 nucleotides agree with TRBD1. CDR3 size: 21 residues. CDR1 is MNHEY and CDR2 is SMNVEV in the germline V gene (reference sequence). V lost 2 bases, J lost 3 bases, and 23 bases stayed unmatched. The CDR3 loop is CASSLLGQGRPRGNRDTEAFF. The CDR3 DNA follows: TGTGCCAGCAGTTTACTCGGACAGGGCAGGCCCCGGGGTAATAGAGACACTGAAGCTTTCTTT.

This chain joins TRBV2 and TRBJ1-3; D remains unclear. The CDR3 runs to 14 residues. Germline assignment: CDR1 SNHLY and CDR2 FYNNEI. The germline V and J ends were trimmed by 6 bases and 2 bases, with 11 bases remaining between them. CDR3 region: CASRPDTAGNTIYF. CDR3 coding DNA: TGTGCCAGCAGACCCGACACGGCTGGAAACACCATATATTTT.

V and J are TRBV24-1 and TRBJ1-2; D call uncertain. V dropped 9 bases and J dropped 3 bases, with 13 bases sitting between them. CDR1 and CDR2 from the germline V gene are KGHDR and SFDVKD. The CDR3 contains 13 residues. CDR3: CATQNGEDYGYTF. Written as DNA, the CDR3 is TGTGCCACCCAGAACGGGGAAGACTATGGCTACACCTTC.

The V call is TRBV30, the J call TRBJ2-7, with D possibly being TRBD1 (6 bases). The germline V and J ends were trimmed by 3 bases and 12 bases, with 15 bases remaining between them. The CDR3 has 11 residues. CDR1 and CDR2 from the germline V gene are GTSNPN and SVGIG (reference sequence). The CDR3 protein is CAWRQGKVLYF. For the CDR3, the DNA is TGTGCCTGGAGACAGGGTAAGGTTTTGTACTTC.

This clone has only one observation. The J gene is TRBJ2-5, the V gene TRBV6-1; no clear D gene. Germline V lookup: CDR1 MNHNS, CDR2 SASEGT. The length of the CDR3 is 12 residues. Trimming cost V 2 bases and J 7 bases, with 8 bases left between them. The DNA for the CDR3 is TGTGCCAGCAGTGAAAATATAGTGACCCAGTACTTC. Translating gives CASSENIVTQYF.

The chain has TRBV7-2 and TRBJ1-1, with a possible D match to TRBD1 (6 bases). With 5 bases removed from V and 2 bases from J, the gap between germline ends came to 15 bases. The CDR3 extends over 15 amino acids. The germline V gene has CDR1 SGHTA and CDR2 FQGNSA. The CDR3 DNA sequence: TGTGCCAGCAGCGTTTACAGGGCCCTAAACACTGAAGCTTTCTTT. Translated, it gives CASSVYRALNTEAFF.

The chain recombines TRBV5-1 with TRBJ2-2; tentative D call: TRBD2 (5 bases). The germline V and J ends were trimmed by 4 bases and 0 bases, with 13 bases remaining between them. The CDR3 extends over 16 amino acids. Germline V lookup: CDR1 SGHRS, CDR2 YFSETQ. CDR3 nucleotide sequence: TGCGCCAGCAGCCGGGTCGGGAACACGAACACCGGGGAGCTGTTTTTT. It translates to CASSRVGNTNTGELFF.

This clone has just one count. V and J are TRBV5-5 and TRBJ1-5, with 9 bases matching TRBD1. J lost 4 bases, V lost 2 bases, and 1 base had no gene match. The CDR3 is 14 amino acids. The germline V gene has CDR1 SGHKS and CDR2 YYEKEE (reference sequence). In nucleotides, the CDR3 is TGTGCCAGCAGCTTCGGACAGGGGAATCAGCCCCAGCATTTT. Translated, it gives CASSFGQGNQPQHF.

This clone occurred once. Other nucleotide sequences from this sample produce the same CDR3. This sequence joins TRBV12-3 or TRBV12-4 and TRBJ1-2; the match to TRBD1 covers 7 bases. Trimming took 6 bases from V and 4 from J; bases not matched to a gene: 2. The CDR3 has 12 residues. The CDR3 is CASSRDSYGYTF. The DNA of the CDR3 is TGTGCCAGCAGCAGGGACAGCTATGGCTACACCTTC.

This clone was counted only a few times. The J gene is TRBJ1-4, the V gene TRBV3-1 (or the pseudogene TRBV3-2); unclear D gene. The CDR3 runs to 12 residues. Germline lookup yields CDR1 LGHDT and CDR2 YNNKEL (reference sequence). V lost 3 bases and J lost 4, with 3 bases in between. The CDR3 reads CASSQYNEKLFF. For the CDR3, the DNA is TGTGCCAGCAGCCAGTATAATGAAAAACTGTTTTTT.

V gene TRBV19 combines with J gene TRBJ1-6, with 7 bases that match TRBD1. There are 15 residues in the CDR3. V was clipped by 5 bases and J by 7 bases; unmatched bases: 8. Germline V gives CDR1 LNHDA, CDR2 SQIVND (reference sequence). CDR3 residues: CASSGTVFFNSPLHF. The CDR3 region has the DNA TGTGCCAGTAGTGGGACAGTCTTTTTCAATTCACCCCTCCACTTT.

This chain joins TRBV6-5 and TRBJ1-1, with D perhaps TRBD1 (5 bases). CDR1 MNHEY and CDR2 SVGAGI come from the germline V gene. V lost 0 bases and J lost 11, with 13 bases in between. The CDR3 spans 13 residues. The CDR3 DNA reads as TGTGCCAGCAGTTACTCAACCGTGAAGGGGGCTTTCTTT. Amino acids: CASSYSTVKGAFF.

The chain couples TRBV6-2 or TRBV6-3 to TRBJ1-2; tentatively, D is TRBD1 (6 bases). V lost 4 bases to trimming and J lost 7 bases, with 16 bases between them. Looked up from germline, CDR1 is MNHEY and CDR2 is SVGEGT. CDR3 size: 14 residues. The chain's CDR3 is CASSSRDKSAGYTF. CDR3 coding DNA: TGTGCCAGCAGTTCTCGGGACAAAAGTGCTGGCTACACCTTC.

The V gene is TRBV5-1, the J gene TRBJ1-4; possible D gene TRBD1, 6 bases. Germline CDR1 and CDR2: SGHRS and YFSETQ. The CDR3 length is 14 residues. Between the trimmed V and J ends, which lost 5 bases and 8 bases, there was a span of 16 bases. The CDR3 DNA is TGCGCCAGCAGATTGCGGGGGGCGGACGAAAAACTGTTTTTT. Translating gives CASRLRGADEKLFF.

The chain joins TRBV6-6 to TRBJ2-1; 12 positions agree with TRBD2. CDR3 size: 16 residues. Germline V lookup: CDR1 MNHNY, CDR2 SVGAGI (reference sequence). J lost 8 bases, V lost 6 bases, and 11 bases had no gene match. The CDR3 bases are TGTGCCAGCAGGGCTAGCGGGGGGGCCCATACGGATGAGCAGTTCTTC. The encoded protein is CASRASGGAHTDEQFF.

The rearrangement joins TRBV9 to TRBJ1-2; 8 nucleotides match TRBD1. J gave up 2 bases and V 0 bases, and 3 bases lay outside the gene matches. CDR3 size: 15 residues. CDR1 is SGDLS and CDR2 is YYNGEE in the germline V gene. DNA for the CDR3: TGTGCCAGCAGCGTAGCAACAGGGGGGAACTATGGCTACACCTTC. As protein: CASSVATGGNYGYTF.

This clone occurred a few times. The rearrangement links TRBV11-1 to TRBJ2-5; D is ambiguous. V was shortened by 0 bases and J by 5 bases, with 10 bases between the two germline ends. The germline V gene has CDR1 SGHAT and CDR2 FQDESV (reference sequence). The CDR3 sequence is 14 residues long. CDR3 coding DNA: TGTGCCAGCAGCTTAGCCCCCAGTAAGGAGACCCAGTACTTC. Translation gives CASSLAPSKETQYF.